This paragraph covers one T cell receptor beta chain sequence. What this receptor recognizes is not known. Per-nucleotide qualities are absent, and no much larger clonotype sits a single base away. Sequencing instrument: Illumina NovaSeq 6000. Using 5'RACE with constant-segment primers, TCRalpha and TCRbeta cDNA libraries were constructed, with sample barcodes and unique molecular identifiers added in the process. RNA was extracted from every sample with Trizol reagent. Library amplification was performed in two PCR steps, and a second sample barcode and Illumina TruSeq adapters were introduced in the second step. The libraries were sequenced on an Illumina NovaSeq using 2 x 150 bp paired-end reads. Under the source paper's analysis protocol: Demultiplexing of reads and collapsing into UMI-guided consensus sequences were performed with migec v1.2.7. Using mixcr v2.1.11, UMI consensuses were aligned to TRA and TRB V and J templates and then assembled into clonotypes. A clonotype was counted as expanded or contracted only when both edgeR and NoisET called the clonotype significant, with the noise models trained on biological replicates. For edgeR calls, the thresholds were a false discovery rate-adjusted p below 0.01 and a log2 fold-change of 1. PCA with hierarchical clustering of max-normalized trajectories of the 1000 most abundant clonotypes was used as exploratory dynamics analysis. Separately sequenced CD4+ and CD8+ repertoires were used to assign the CD4 or CD8 phenotype of responding clones. TCRdb took the public reads, trimmed them with fastp at Q25, ran MiXCR for clone calling and kept in-frame beta chains. Each CDR3 protein gets just one entry, which takes the most common genes and DNA from the rows behind it. These V and J calls originate from TCRdb's pipeline instead of the authors' own analysis. The sample contains hundreds of thousands of distinct CDR3 sequences, roughly 20% of them found a single time. The ten largest clones add up to roughly an eighth of the sample.

Ficoll-Paque density gradient centrifugation was used to isolate PBMCs. The data are from a study of T-cell memory formation after mild COVID-19 (dated by TCRdb to about 2021). For the wider study: TCR sequence clusters from the two donors were found to be largely donor specific. In a couple of donors, T-cell clones that expanded and contracted after mild COVID-19 were followed by sequencing TCRalpha and TCRbeta repertoires longitudinally. Two young, previously healthy adult volunteers made up the cohort, one male and one female. What the authors observed across the whole study: Only a couple of mild cases were covered in the study, and larger cohorts including severe cases with pre-infection samples were considered necessary. From day 15 to 85, contracting clones showed balanced CD4/CD8 phenotypes, whereas a second wave of clones that expanded from day 15 to 37 leaned towards CD4+. Contracting CD4+ clones were found mainly in CM and EM memory subsets, while CD8+ clones were enriched in EMRA. Some responding clones were found in pre-infection memory, which suggests that pre-existing cross-reactive memory T cells took part in the SARS-CoV-2 response. The second-wave clones that peaked on day 37 were not confirmed to be SARS-CoV-2 specific.

This clonotype originated in an adult woman who had mild COVID-19 (a few samples of this study predate the infection). The sample titles of this study are shuffled in the database, so cell type and time point are left out; the donor was told from shared clones. The sample consisted of PBMCs or a T cell subset sorted from them (not recorded which).

The nucleotide sequence is TGTGCCAGCAGGGGCCAACTCGGGTCCTATAATTCACCCCTCCACTTT. It translates to CASRGQLGSYNSPLHF. The rearrangement combines TRBV2 with TRBJ1-6; the D gene remains uncertain. From cysteine to phenylalanine, the CDR3 is 16 amino acids long. Of the read, only the CDR3 DNA is kept; its 48 bases are in frame from base 1. Trimming at the junction amounts to 6 bases on V and 1 base on J, and the germline ends lie 13 bases apart. Looking up the germline V gene yields CDR1 SNHLY and CDR2 FYNNEI.